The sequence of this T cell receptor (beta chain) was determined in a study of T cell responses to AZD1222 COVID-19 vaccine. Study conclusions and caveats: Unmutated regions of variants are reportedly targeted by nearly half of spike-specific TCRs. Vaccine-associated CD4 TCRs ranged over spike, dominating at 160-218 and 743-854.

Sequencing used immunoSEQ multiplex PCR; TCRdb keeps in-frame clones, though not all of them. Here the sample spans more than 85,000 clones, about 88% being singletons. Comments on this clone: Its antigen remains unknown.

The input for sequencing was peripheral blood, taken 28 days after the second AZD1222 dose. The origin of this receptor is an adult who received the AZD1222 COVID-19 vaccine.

For the CDR3, the DNA is TGTGCCAGCAGAAGTATTCAGGGTCTCTACGAGCAGTACTTC. The encoded protein is CASRSIQGLYEQYF. The chain joins TRBV28 to TRBJ2-7; tentatively, D is TRBD1 (5 bases). The ends were cut back, 6 bases at V and 3 bases at J, with 15 bases in the middle. Per germline, CDR1 MDHEN and CDR2 SYDVKM. The CDR3 contains 14 residues.